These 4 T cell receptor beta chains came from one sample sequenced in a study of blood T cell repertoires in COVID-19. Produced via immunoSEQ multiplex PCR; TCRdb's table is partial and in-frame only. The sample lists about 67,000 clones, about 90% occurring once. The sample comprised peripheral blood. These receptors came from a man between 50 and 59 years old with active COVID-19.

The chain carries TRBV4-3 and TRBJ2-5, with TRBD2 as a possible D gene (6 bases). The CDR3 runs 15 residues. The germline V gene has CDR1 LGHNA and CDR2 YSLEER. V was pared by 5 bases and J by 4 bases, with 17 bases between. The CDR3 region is CASSYNDLEGETQYF. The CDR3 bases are TGCGCCAGCAGCTATAACGACCTGGAGGGAGAGACCCAGTACTTC.

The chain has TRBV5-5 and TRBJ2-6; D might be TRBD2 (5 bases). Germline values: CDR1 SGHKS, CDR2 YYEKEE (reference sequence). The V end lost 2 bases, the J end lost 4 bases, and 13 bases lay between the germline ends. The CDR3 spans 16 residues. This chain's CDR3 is CASSFSPRAGANVLTF. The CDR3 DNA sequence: TGTGCCAGCAGCTTTAGCCCGAGGGCAGGGGCCAACGTCCTGACTTTC. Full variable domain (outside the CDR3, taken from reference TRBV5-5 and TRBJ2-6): DAGVTQSPTHLIKTRGQQVTLRCSPISGHKSVSWYQQVLGQGPQFIFQYYEKEERGRGNFPDRFSARQFPNYSSELNVNALLLGDSALYLCASSFSPRAGANVLTFGAGSRLTVL.

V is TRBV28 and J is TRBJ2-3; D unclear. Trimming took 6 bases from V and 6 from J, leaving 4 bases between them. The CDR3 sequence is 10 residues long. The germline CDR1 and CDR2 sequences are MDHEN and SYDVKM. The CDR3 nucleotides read TGTGCCAGCAGGCGGGATACGCAGTATTTT. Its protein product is CASRRDTQYF.

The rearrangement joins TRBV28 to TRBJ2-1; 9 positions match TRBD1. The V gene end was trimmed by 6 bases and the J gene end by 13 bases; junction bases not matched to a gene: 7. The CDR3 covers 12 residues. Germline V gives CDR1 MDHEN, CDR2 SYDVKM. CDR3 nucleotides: TGTGCCAGCAGGGTACAGGGGGCGGAACAGTTCTTC. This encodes CASRVQGAEQFF. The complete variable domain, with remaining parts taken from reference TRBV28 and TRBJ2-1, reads DVKVTQSSRYLVKRTGEKVFLECVQDMDHENMFWYRQDPGLGLRLIYFSYDVKMKEKGDIPEGYSVSREKKERFSLILESASTNQTSMYLCASRVQGAEQFFGPGTRLTVL.